The present T cell receptor beta chain was sequenced within a study of CD8+CD57+ T cells in acquired aplastic anemia. CDR3 and TCR beta VDJ profiling relied on a genomic DNA template. MiXCR was run by TCRdb on the reads, yielding one entry per CDR3 protein. This sample has 300,000 or so distinct CDR3 sequences, with around 60% found just once. This clonotype originated in a human donor with severe aplastic anemia or a healthy control (not recorded which). The sample consisted of sorted CD4+, CD8+, or CD8+CD57+ T cells (not recorded which) from PBMCs.

CDR3 amino acids: CSARFGGGELFF. The DNA of the CDR3 is TGCAGTGCTAGGTTCGGGGGGGGGGAGCTGTTTTTT. The genes are TRBV20-1 and TRBJ2-2; 7 bases agree with TRBD2. The CDR3 runs to 12 residues. V was pared by 3 bases and J by 8 bases, with 3 bases of the junction left unmatched. Germline-derived CDR1 and CDR2 are DFQATT and SNEGSKA (reference sequence).